The 19 T cell receptor beta chains given below trace back to one sample, sequenced in a study of blood T cell repertoires in COVID-19. Generated by immunoSEQ multiplex PCR, the TCRdb table keeps only in-frame clones and is missing some. The table records about 120,000 clones, roughly 90% of them present only once. The specimen was peripheral blood. The receptor set was obtained from a man between 65 and 85 years old who had recovered from COVID-19.

This chain uses TRBV9 with TRBJ1-5, with 7 bases identical to TRBD1. The CDR3 covers 14 residues. Germline CDR1 reads SGDLS; CDR2 reads YYNGEE. J gave up 4 bases and V 4 bases, and 5 bases lay outside the gene matches. The CDR3 loop is CASSKGTVNQPQHF. The DNA for the CDR3 is TGTGCCAGCAGCAAGGGGACAGTTAATCAGCCCCAGCATTTT.

The rearrangement links TRBV2 to TRBJ2-1; perhaps TRBD1 as D (6 bases). This CDR3 has 12 residues. Germline V gene sequence: CDR1 SNHLY, CDR2 FYNNEI. Between the trimmed V and J ends, which lost 11 bases and 9 bases, there was a span of 17 bases. CDR3 residues: CAEKEGVGEQFF. The CDR3 DNA reads TGTGCCGAGAAAGAGGGGGTAGGTGAGCAGTTCTTC.

The sample holds a few counts of this clone. The CDR3 nucleotides are TGCGCCAGCAGCCAAGACCGGCGGATACAAGAGACCCAGTACTTC. Its translation is CASSQDRRIQETQYF. The chain employs TRBV4-1 and TRBJ2-5; D is unclear. CDR1 is MGHRA and CDR2 is YSYEKL in the germline V gene. This CDR3 is built from 15 residues. The V gene lost 0 bases and the J gene lost 2 bases, with 10 bases spanning the gap.

This clone turned up a few times. The V call is TRBV4-1, the J call TRBJ2-5; D may be TRBD2 (5 bases). Germline CDR1 reads MGHRA; CDR2 reads YSYEKL. There are 15 residues in the CDR3. Trimming cost V 0 bases and J 5 bases, with 13 bases left between them. CDR3 sequence: CASSQDSWRGETQYF. DNA for the CDR3: TGCGCCAGCAGCCAAGATAGTTGGCGAGGGGAGACCCAGTACTTC.

The chain joins TRBV19 to TRBJ2-1, with 11 nucleotides matching TRBD2. This CDR3 is 17 amino acids long. CDR1 LNHDA and CDR2 SQIVND come from the germline V gene (reference sequence). V shed 8 bases and J 0 bases; nucleotides not matched to a gene: 9. The CDR3 sequence: CASGIAGGTSSYNEQFF. CDR3 coding DNA: TGTGCCAGTGGCATAGCGGGAGGGACCAGCTCCTACAATGAGCAGTTCTTC.

The chain uses TRBV6-2 or TRBV6-3 and TRBJ2-2; the match to TRBD2 covers 12 bases. The CDR3 runs 15 residues. Trimming at V came to 6 bases and at J to 5 bases, leaving 4 bases not matched to a gene. Germline-derived CDR1 and CDR2 are MNHEY and SVGEGT. The CDR3 region is CASSRGLAGTGELFF. The CDR3 DNA is TGTGCCAGCAGCCGAGGACTAGCGGGAACCGGGGAGCTGTTTTTT.

The chain couples TRBV6-6 to TRBJ1-1, with 10 bases identical to TRBD1. The CDR3 runs to 15 residues. J gave up 6 bases and V 4 bases, and 8 bases lay outside the gene matches. The germline V gene has CDR1 MNHNY and CDR2 SVGAGI (reference sequence). CDR3 nucleotide sequence: TGTGCCAGCAGTTCTCCCGGGACAGGGGATGCTGAAGCTTTCTTT. Protein product: CASSSPGTGDAEAFF.

J is TRBJ2-3 and V is TRBV18, with no clear D. CDR3 size: 14 residues. Germline loops: CDR1 KGHSH, CDR2 LQKENI. V was shortened by 0 bases and J by 0 bases, with 4 bases between the two germline ends. The CDR3: CASSPPASTDTQYF. CDR3 nucleotide sequence: TGTGCCAGCTCACCACCGGCCAGCACAGATACGCAGTATTTT.

This chain uses TRBV28 with TRBJ2-6; D is ambiguous. The V gene's germline CDR1 is MDHEN and CDR2 SYDVKM. This CDR3 has 15 amino acids. V lost 2 bases and J 4 bases, leaving 9 bases between the germline ends. The CDR3 loop is CASSLSTFGANVLTF. The CDR3 DNA follows: TGTGCCAGCAGTTTAAGCACCTTCGGGGCCAACGTCCTGACTTTC.

V usage is TRBV9 and J usage is TRBJ2-1; D is possibly TRBD1 (5 bases). Per germline, CDR1 SGDLS and CDR2 YYNGEE. V was cut by 7 bases and J by 10 bases, with 15 bases left in between. The CDR3 extends over 12 amino acids. The CDR3 sequence: CASSPGLREQFF. The DNA of the CDR3 is TGTGCCAGCTCCCCAGGGTTGAGGGAGCAGTTCTTC. The whole variable domain, remainder taken from reference TRBV9 and TRBJ2-1, is DSGVTQTPKHLITATGQRVTLRCSPRSGDLSVYWYQQSLDQGLQFLIQYYNGEERAKGNILERFSAQQFPDLHSELNLSSLELGDSALYFCASSPGLREQFFGPGTRLTVL.

This CDR3 reads CASSPDRNTYGYTF. CDR3 nucleotides: TGTGCCAGCTCACCGGACAGGAATACCTATGGCTACACCTTC. This chain connects TRBV18 to TRBJ1-2; TRBD1 matches 7 bases. Germline values: CDR1 KGHSH, CDR2 LQKENI. Losses at the gene ends were 3 bases for V and 4 bases for J; bases not matched to a gene: 5. The CDR3 is made up of 14 amino acids.

The chain employs TRBV5-6 and TRBJ2-2; perhaps TRBD1 as D (5 bases). The CDR3 runs 15 residues. Trimming took off 2 bases at V and 4 bases at J, with 12 bases between the two ends. CDR1 is SGHDT and CDR2 is YYEEEE in the germline V gene. As DNA, the CDR3 is TGTGCCAGCAGCTTAGGGCAAGGGGCCACCGGGGAGCTGTTTTTT. This codes for CASSLGQGATGELFF.

This chain links TRBV28 with TRBJ2-1, with 7 bases lining up with TRBD1. Losses at the gene ends were 1 base for V and 10 bases for J; bases not matched to a gene: 1. The CDR3 has 12 amino acids. Germline CDR1 reads MDHEN; CDR2 reads SYDVKM. CDR3 coding DNA: TGTGCCAGCAGTTTATCGACAGGGGAGCAGTTCTTC. This codes for CASSLSTGEQFF.

This clone appeared once. CDR3 loop: CASRRLAGSFHEQFF. The CDR3 DNA follows: TGTGCCAGCAGACGACTAGCGGGAAGTTTTCATGAGCAGTTCTTC. V usage is TRBV28 and J usage is TRBJ2-1; the match to TRBD2 covers 11 bases. Germline V gene sequence: CDR1 MDHEN, CDR2 SYDVKM. V shed 6 bases, J shed 8 bases, and the junction held 9 bases outside the gene matches. This CDR3 has 15 residues.

The chain recombines TRBV7-2 with TRBJ2-1, with TRBD2 matching 12 bases. CDR3 length: 18 residues. Per germline, CDR1 SGHTA and CDR2 FQGNSA. Trimming at V came to 1 base and at J to 4 bases, leaving 8 bases not matched to a gene. The CDR3 DNA is TGTGCCAGCAGCTTAGTTCGACTAGCGGGGGAAGCTTACAATGAGCAGTTCTTC. Protein sequence: CASSLVRLAGEAYNEQFF. The whole variable domain, remainder taken from reference TRBV7-2 and TRBJ2-1, is GAGVSQSPSNKVTEKGKDVELRCDPISGHTALYWYRQSLGQGLEFLIYFQGNSAPDKSGLPSDRFSAERTGGSVSTLTIQRTQQEDSAVYLCASSLVRLAGEAYNEQFFGPGTRLTVL.

V usage is TRBV28 and J usage is TRBJ2-3, with TRBD2 identical over 8 bases. The CDR3 has 15 amino acids. Losses at the gene ends were 5 bases for V and 5 bases for J; bases not matched to a gene: 9. Germline-derived CDR1 and CDR2 are MDHEN and SYDVKM. The CDR3 sequence: CASSPGGGTRDTQYF. The CDR3 DNA reads TGTGCCAGCAGTCCGGGGGGGGGAACACGAGATACGCAGTATTTT.

The chain is built from TRBV5-1 and TRBJ2-6; no definite D call. Trimming removed 0 bases at V and 0 bases at J, with 10 bases between. The CDR3 loop spans 17 amino acids. The V gene's germline CDR1 is SGHRS and CDR2 YFSETQ. Written as DNA, the CDR3 is TGCGCCAGCAGCTTGGGTACCCTAATCTCTGGGGCCAACGTCCTGACTTTC. Protein sequence: CASSLGTLISGANVLTF.

V usage is TRBV10-3 and J usage is TRBJ2-3, with D perhaps TRBD1 (5 bases). Looked up from germline, CDR1 is ENHRY and CDR2 is SYGVKD. This CDR3 is 15 amino acids long. Trimming stripped 2 bases from V and 1 base from J, with 10 bases between. Here the CDR3 DNA reads TGTGCCATCAGTGAGGGGGCTCGGGGCACAGATACGCAGTATTTT. It encodes CAISEGARGTDTQYF.

This chain links TRBV5-1 with TRBJ1-1; possibly TRBD1 for D (6 bases). This CDR3 is 13 amino acids long. Germline loops: CDR1 SGHRS, CDR2 YFSETQ. V was clipped by 7 bases and J by 1 base, with 11 bases between them. CDR3 nucleotide sequence: TGCGCCAGCTGCAAAGGGGGGAACACTGAAGCTTTCTTT. Translation gives CASCKGGNTEAFF.